The 5 T cell receptor beta chains below come from one sample, sequenced in a study of OX40 agonist ivuxolimab in advanced cancers. The repertoire was sequenced with immunoSEQ multiplex PCR; TCRdb's copy has only in-frame clones and lacks some. The sample comprises some 67,000 clones, 70% to 90% of which are singletons, and around 0.56% rests with the top ten. Sequencing used CD4+ or CD8+ T cells sorted from blood, obtained in a trial of the OX40 agonist ivuxolimab. The receptors here all came from an adult with an advanced solid tumor such as melanoma, head and neck, liver or kidney cancer.

The chain uses TRBV27 and TRBJ2-2, with D tentatively TRBD1 or TRBD2 (6 bases each). Trimming stripped 9 bases from V and 6 bases from J, with 26 bases between. The CDR3 consists of 17 residues. Germline assignment: CDR1 MNHEY and CDR2 SMNVEV (reference sequence). DNA for the CDR3: TGTGCCAGTACTTTCCGTGGGGGGCGACCAATCCCCGGGGAGCTGTTTTTT. Its protein product is CASTFRGGRPIPGELFF.

The chain combines TRBV7-8 with TRBJ1-5; TRBD1 aligns across 8 bases. The CDR3 is made up of 15 amino acids. The germline CDR1 and CDR2 sequences are SGHVS and FQNEAQ. The ends lost 5 bases at V and 2 bases at J; junction bases unmatched: 5. DNA of the CDR3: TGTGCCAGCAGCGAACAGGGGGTGGGCAATCAGCCCCAGCATTTT. The encoded protein is CASSEQGVGNQPQHF.

The chain is built from TRBV5-4 and TRBJ2-6; 9 nucleotides agree with TRBD1. This CDR3 is built from 18 residues. Trimming at V came to 0 bases and at J to 4 bases, leaving 8 bases not matched to a gene. Germline loops: CDR1 SGHNT, CDR2 YYREEE (reference sequence). This CDR3 is CASSLAVQGAVGANVLTF. CDR3 nucleotide sequence: TGTGCCAGCAGCTTGGCGGTACAGGGGGCGGTCGGGGCCAACGTCCTGACTTTC.

The V gene is TRBV4-1, the J gene TRBJ2-2; 7 nucleotides line up with TRBD1. In germline, CDR1 is MGHRA, CDR2 YSYEKL. Germline trimming cut 4 bases from V and 7 bases from J; bases unmatched to any gene: 9. This CDR3 region has 15 residues. CDR3 sequence (DNA): TGCGCCAGCAGCCCAAACCAGGGGGTGGACGGGGAGCTGTTTTTT. Its protein is CASSPNQGVDGELFF.

The genes are TRBV6-4 and TRBJ2-3; 10 positions agree with TRBD2. The CDR3 spans 15 residues. Germline-derived CDR1 and CDR2 are MRHNA and SNTAGT. J lost 5 bases, V lost 0 bases, and 2 bases had no gene match. CDR3 sequence (DNA): TGTGCCAGCAGTGACTCTAGCGGGGGGTTAGATACGCAGTATTTT. Its translation is CASSDSSGGLDTQYF.